This T cell receptor beta chain appears in the sequencing data of a study of blood T cell repertoires in COVID-19. As for the study in general: Some COVID-19 samples were acute and others convalescent; all came from the United States, Italy and Spain.

The method was immunoSEQ multiplex PCR; TCRdb's version includes in-frame clones alone and lacks a portion of them. Of 150,000 or so clones listed, around 87% were seen once; the top ten hold about 4.1%. Trimming stripped 5 bases from V and 1 base from J, with 5 bases between. The CDR3 sequence is 12 residues long. Germline V gives CDR1 SNHLY, CDR2 FYNNEI. The chain couples TRBV2 to TRBJ1-1; D not certain. This clonotype was sampled from a woman aged 35 to 49 who had been exposed to COVID-19. Sequenced input: PBMCs or T cells enriched from blood (not recorded which). CDR3 sequence reads: CASSFGNTEAFF. CDR3 coding DNA: TGTGCCAGCAGTTTCGGGAACACTGAAGCTTTCTTT.